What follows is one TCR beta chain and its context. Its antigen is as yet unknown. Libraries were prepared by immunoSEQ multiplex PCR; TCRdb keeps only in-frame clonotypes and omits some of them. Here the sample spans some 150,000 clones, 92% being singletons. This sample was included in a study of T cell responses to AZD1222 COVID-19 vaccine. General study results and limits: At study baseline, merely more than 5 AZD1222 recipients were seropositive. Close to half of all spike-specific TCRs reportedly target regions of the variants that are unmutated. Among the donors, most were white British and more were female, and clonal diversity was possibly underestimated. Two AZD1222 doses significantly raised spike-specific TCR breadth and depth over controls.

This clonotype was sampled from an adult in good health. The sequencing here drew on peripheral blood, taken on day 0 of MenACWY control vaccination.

The CDR3 reads CASSLSRDEIRAIGYTF. In nucleotides, the CDR3 is TGTGCCAGCAGCTTAAGTAGGGATGAGATCAGGGCAATTGGCTACACCTTC. This sequence joins TRBV7-8 and TRBJ1-2; perhaps TRBD1 as D (5 bases). The germline V and J ends were trimmed by 2 bases and 7 bases, with 23 bases remaining between them. CDR1 and CDR2 from the germline V gene are SGHVS and FQNEAQ. The CDR3 is made up of 17 amino acids.